The entry below gives a single TCR beta chain sequence along with its context. The sample comes from a study of metastatic and nonmetastatic thyroid tumors. For the study at large: The comparison covered peripheral blood and tumor or nodule tissue in malignant and benign thyroid patients.

The V gene's germline CDR1 is GTSNPN and CDR2 SVGIG (reference sequence). This CDR3 is 13 amino acids long. V was cut by 0 bases and J by 4 bases, with 9 bases left in between. Via MiXCR, TCRdb re-called the PCR reads. The table shows 84,000 or so clones, with roughly 8.6% occurring only once. Every patient underwent thyroid surgery untreated. This clonotype was sampled from a female donor with papillary thyroid cancer or a benign thyroid nodule (not recorded which). Some clones in this sample may be carry-over from other donors' samples. The material sequenced was blood. The chain carries TRBV30 and TRBJ1-1; D perhaps matches TRBD1 (5 bases). The CDR3 sequence: CAWSVRGTTEAFF. Here the CDR3 DNA reads TGTGCCTGGAGTGTCCGAGGGACCACTGAAGCTTTCTTT. Looking up the rest from reference TRBV30 and TRBJ1-1 gives the full variable domain: SQTIHQWPATLVQPVGSPLSLECTVEGTSNPNLYWYRQAAGRGLQLLFYSVGIGQISSEVPQNLSASRPQDRQFILSSKKLLLSDSGFYLCAWSVRGTTEAFFGQGTRLTVV.